The following is a TCR beta chain sequence with its context. These data are taken from a study of shared T cell receptors in the human thymus. The method was immunoSEQ multiplex PCR; TCRdb's version includes in-frame clones alone and lacks a portion of them. The profile shows 720,000 or so clones, 80% to 90% of them singletons. Germline V gives CDR1 MDHEN, CDR2 SYDVKM. This CDR3 contains 18 residues. The junction had 18 bases not matched to a gene; V was cut back by 6 bases and J by 7 bases. This sample was shared with a second study, whose subject was human thymus T cells. This second study notes: Samples came from healthy Finnish infants during open corrective cardiac surgery. The study used thymus tissue resected during corrective heart surgery.

Sequenced material: thymocytes. The chain has TRBV28 and TRBJ2-1; TRBD2 matches at 10 bases. The clonotype originates from a girl less than two years old with a congenital heart defect. This CDR3 reads CASSQQRGGRWGWNEQFF. The CDR3 coding sequence is TGTGCCAGCAGCCAACAGCGGGGGGGCCGGTGGGGTTGGAATGAGCAGTTCTTC.